This TCR beta chain was sequenced for a study of monozygotic twins with inflammatory bowel disease. General study points: Resolution of different T cell subtypes was not achieved. Twin pairs that were concordant did not differ from discordant pairs in repertoire similarity, possibly from limited power.

The template was total RNA from whole blood, with no T cell sorting. UMIs with a 6-nucleotide sample barcode were added by template switching. TCRdb reanalyzed the 5' RACE reads and collapses them to one entry per CDR3 protein, without DNA. This sample contains 150,000 or so distinct CDR3 sequences. Germline loops: CDR1 SGHTA, CDR2 FQGTGA. The CDR3 sequence is 13 residues long. As to this clonotype: Its matching antigen is unknown.

This receptor was taken from a human donor with ulcerative colitis or Crohn's disease, or a healthy co-twin of an affected twin (not recorded which). The sequenced sample consisted of blood. The rearrangement uses TRBV7-3 and TRBJ1-1. The CDR3 sequence: CASSSFRNTEAFF.